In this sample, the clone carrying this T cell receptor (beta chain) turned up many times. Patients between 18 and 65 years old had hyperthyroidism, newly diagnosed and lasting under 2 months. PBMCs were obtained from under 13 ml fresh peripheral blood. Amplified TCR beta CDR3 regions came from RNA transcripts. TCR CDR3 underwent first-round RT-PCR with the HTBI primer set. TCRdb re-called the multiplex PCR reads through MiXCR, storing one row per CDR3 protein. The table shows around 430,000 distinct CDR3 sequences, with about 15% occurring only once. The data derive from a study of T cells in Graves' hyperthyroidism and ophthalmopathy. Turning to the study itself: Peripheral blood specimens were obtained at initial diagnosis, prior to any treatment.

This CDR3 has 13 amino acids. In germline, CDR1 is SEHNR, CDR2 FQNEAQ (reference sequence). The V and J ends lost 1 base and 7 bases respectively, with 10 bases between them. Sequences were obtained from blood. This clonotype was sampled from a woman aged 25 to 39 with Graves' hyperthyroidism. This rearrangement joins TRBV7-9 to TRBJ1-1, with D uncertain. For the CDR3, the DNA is TGTGCCAGCAGCTTAGATTGGGGAGGTGAAGCTTTCTTT. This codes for CASSLDWGGEAFF. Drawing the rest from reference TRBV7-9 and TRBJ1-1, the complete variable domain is DTGVSQNPRHKITKRGQNVTFRCDPISEHNRLYWYRQTLGQGPEFLTYFQNEAQLEKSRLLSDRFSAERPKGSFSTLEIQRTEQGDSAMYLCASSLDWGGEAFFGQGTRLTVV.